This T cell receptor (beta chain) is drawn from a study of OX40 agonist ivuxolimab in advanced cancers. Germline assignment: CDR1 SGHDN and CDR2 FVKESK. Trimming took 4 bases from V and 6 from J, leaving 16 bases between them. The CDR3 runs 15 residues. Data came from immunoSEQ multiplex PCR; TCRdb stores just in-frame clones and leaves some out. The sample consists of some 10,000 clones, under 80% of them appearing once. This clonotype originated in an adult with an advanced solid tumor such as melanoma, head and neck, liver or kidney cancer. The chain couples TRBV14 to TRBJ2-4; weak D call: TRBD1 (6 bases). The specimen comprised CD4+ or CD8+ T cells sorted from blood, sampled in a trial of the OX40 agonist ivuxolimab. CDR3 DNA sequence: TGTGCCAGCAGCCGCACCTTGGACAGTACAAACATTCAGTACTTC. Protein: CASSRTLDSTNIQYF.